This T cell receptor beta chain came from a study of T cell responses to AZD1222 COVID-19 vaccine. General study findings and limits: Of the AZD1222 recipients, only 5 to 7 were seropositive at baseline. White British people made up most donors, females outnumbered males, and clonal diversity was possibly underestimated.

Germline CDR1 MGHRA, CDR2 YSYEKL. CDR3 size: 16 residues. V shed 3 bases, J shed 0 bases, and the junction held 6 bases outside the gene matches. The protocol was immunoSEQ multiplex PCR, while the TCRdb copy is restricted to in-frame clones and leaves out a portion. Of about 130,000 clones in the sample, more than 90% were seen once. Concerning this clone itself: As yet, its antigen is unknown.

This chain uses TRBV4-1 with TRBJ1-2, with 8 bases aligning to TRBD1. The sequencing here drew on peripheral blood, taken 28 days after the second AZD1222 dose. The sequence derives from an adult who received the AZD1222 COVID-19 vaccine. In DNA form, the CDR3 reads TGCGCCAGCAGCCATTTCGACAGGGGCACTAACTATGGCTACACCTTC. This codes for CASSHFDRGTNYGYTF.